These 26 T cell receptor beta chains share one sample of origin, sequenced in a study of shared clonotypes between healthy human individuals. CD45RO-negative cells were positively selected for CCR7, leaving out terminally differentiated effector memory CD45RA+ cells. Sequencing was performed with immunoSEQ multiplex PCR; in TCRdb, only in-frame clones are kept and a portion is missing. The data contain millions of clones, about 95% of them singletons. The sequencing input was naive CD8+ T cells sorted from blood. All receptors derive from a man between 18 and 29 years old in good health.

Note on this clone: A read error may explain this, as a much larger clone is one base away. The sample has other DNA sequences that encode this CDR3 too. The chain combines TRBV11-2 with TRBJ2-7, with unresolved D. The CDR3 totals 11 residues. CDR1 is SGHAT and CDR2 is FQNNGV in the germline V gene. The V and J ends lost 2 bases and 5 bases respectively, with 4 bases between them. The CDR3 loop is CASSLTHEQYF. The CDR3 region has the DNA TGTGCCAGCAGCTTAACCCACGAGCAGTACTTC.

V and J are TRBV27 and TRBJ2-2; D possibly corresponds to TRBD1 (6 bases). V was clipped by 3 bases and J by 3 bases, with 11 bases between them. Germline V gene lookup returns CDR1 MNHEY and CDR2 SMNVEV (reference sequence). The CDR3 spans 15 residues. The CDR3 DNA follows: TGTGCCAGCAGTTTTCTGCAGGGGTACACCGGGGAGCTGTTTTTT. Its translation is CASSFLQGYTGELFF.

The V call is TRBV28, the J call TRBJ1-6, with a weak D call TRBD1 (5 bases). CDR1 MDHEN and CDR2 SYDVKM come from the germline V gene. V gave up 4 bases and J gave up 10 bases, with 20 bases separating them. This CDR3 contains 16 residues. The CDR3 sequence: CASSSNTGTPESPLHF. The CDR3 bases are TGTGCCAGCAGTTCAAATACCGGGACCCCGGAATCACCCCTCCACTTT.

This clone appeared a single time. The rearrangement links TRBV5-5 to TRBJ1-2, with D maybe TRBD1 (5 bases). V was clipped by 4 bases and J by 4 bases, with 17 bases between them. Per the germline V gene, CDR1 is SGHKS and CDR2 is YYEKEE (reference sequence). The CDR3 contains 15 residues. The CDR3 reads CASSVDSYASYGYTF. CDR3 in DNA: TGTGCCAGCAGCGTTGACAGCTATGCCAGCTATGGCTACACCTTC.

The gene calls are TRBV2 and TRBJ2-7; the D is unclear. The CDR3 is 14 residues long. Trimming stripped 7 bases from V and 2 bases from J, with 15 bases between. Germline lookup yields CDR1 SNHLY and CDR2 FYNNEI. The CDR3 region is CASKPSQAPYEQYF. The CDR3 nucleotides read TGTGCCAGCAAGCCCAGTCAGGCCCCCTACGAGCAGTACTTC.

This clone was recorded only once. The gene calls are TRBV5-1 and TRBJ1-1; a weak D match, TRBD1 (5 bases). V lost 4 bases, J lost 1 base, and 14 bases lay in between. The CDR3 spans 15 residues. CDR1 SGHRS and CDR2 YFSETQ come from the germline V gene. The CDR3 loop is CASSAAGGTNTEAFF. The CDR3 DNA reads TGCGCCAGCAGCGCAGCCGGGGGGACGAACACTGAAGCTTTCTTT.

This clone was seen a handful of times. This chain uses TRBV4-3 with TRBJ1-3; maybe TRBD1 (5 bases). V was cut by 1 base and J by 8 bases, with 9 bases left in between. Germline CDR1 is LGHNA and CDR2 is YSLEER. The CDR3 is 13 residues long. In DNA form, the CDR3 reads TGCGCCAGCAGCCAAGTTCAGGGCCACACCATATATTTT. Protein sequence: CASSQVQGHTIYF.

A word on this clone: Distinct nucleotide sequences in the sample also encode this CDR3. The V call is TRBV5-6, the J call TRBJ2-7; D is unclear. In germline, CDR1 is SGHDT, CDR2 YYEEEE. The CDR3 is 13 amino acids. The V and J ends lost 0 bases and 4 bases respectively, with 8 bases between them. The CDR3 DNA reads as TGTGCCAGCAGCTTGGCCTCGGTTTACGAGCAGTACTTC. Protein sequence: CASSLASVYEQYF.

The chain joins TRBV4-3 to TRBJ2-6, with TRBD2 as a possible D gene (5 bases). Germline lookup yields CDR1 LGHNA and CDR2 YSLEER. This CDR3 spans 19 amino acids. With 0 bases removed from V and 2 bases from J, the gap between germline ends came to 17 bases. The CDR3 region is CASSQDEGGVLPGANVLTF. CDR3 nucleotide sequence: TGCGCCAGCAGCCAAGACGAGGGTGGAGTCCTCCCTGGGGCCAACGTCCTGACTTTC.

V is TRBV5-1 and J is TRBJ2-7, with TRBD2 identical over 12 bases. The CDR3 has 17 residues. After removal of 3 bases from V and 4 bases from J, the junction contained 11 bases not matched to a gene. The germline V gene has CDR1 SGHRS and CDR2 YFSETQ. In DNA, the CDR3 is TGCGCCAGCAGCTCCGGACTAGCGGGGACTCCGGTTTACGAGCAGTACTTC. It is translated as CASSSGLAGTPVYEQYF.

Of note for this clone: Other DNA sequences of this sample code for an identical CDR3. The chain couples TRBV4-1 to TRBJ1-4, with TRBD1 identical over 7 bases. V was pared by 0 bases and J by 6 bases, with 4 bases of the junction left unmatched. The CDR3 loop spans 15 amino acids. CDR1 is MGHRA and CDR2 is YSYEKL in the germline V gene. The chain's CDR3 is CASSQDGQGDEKLFF. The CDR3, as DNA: TGCGCCAGCAGCCAAGATGGTCAGGGGGATGAAAAACTGTTTTTT.

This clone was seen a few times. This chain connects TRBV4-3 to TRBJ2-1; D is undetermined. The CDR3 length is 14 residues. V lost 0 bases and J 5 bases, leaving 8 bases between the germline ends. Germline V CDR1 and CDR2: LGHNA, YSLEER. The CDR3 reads CASSQDLGHNEQFF. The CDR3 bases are TGCGCCAGCAGCCAAGATCTCGGACACAATGAGCAGTTCTTC.

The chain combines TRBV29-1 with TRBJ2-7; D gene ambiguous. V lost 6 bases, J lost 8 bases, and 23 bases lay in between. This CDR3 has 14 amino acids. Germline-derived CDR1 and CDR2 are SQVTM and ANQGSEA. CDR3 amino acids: CSVSLATDPTKQYF. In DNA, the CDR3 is TGCAGCGTCAGCTTGGCCACCGATCCTACGAAGCAGTACTTC.

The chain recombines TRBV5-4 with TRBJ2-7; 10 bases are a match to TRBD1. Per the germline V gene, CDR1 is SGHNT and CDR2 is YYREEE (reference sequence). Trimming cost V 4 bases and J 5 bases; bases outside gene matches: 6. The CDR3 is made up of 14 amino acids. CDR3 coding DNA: TGTGCCAGCAGCATGGACAGGGGGAGCGACGAGCAGTACTTC. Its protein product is CASSMDRGSDEQYF.

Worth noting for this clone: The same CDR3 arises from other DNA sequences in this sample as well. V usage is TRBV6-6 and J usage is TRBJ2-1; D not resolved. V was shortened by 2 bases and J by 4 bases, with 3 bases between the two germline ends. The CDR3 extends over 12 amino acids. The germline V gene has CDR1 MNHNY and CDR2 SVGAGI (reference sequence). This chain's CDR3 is CASSYTYNEQFF. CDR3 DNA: TGTGCCAGCAGTTACACTTACAATGAGCAGTTCTTC.

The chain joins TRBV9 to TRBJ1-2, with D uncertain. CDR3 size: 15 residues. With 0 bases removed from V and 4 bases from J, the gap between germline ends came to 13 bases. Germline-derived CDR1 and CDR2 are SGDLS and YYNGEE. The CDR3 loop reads CASSVGVFSGYGYTF. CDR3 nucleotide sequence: TGTGCCAGCAGCGTAGGAGTTTTTTCGGGCTATGGCTACACCTTC.

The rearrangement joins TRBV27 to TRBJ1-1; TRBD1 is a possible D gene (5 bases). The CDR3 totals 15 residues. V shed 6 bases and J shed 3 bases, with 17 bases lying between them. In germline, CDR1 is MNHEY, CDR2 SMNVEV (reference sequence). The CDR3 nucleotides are TGTGCCAGCAGCGAAATCGGGTGGGGGGACACTGAAGCTTTCTTT. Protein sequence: CASSEIGWGDTEAFF.

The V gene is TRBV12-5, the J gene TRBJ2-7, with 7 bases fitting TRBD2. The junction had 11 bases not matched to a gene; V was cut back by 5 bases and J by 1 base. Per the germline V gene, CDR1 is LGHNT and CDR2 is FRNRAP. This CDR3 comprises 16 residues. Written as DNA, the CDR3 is TGTGCTAGTGGTGGCCCCTCCGGGGGGATTTCCTACGAGCAGTACTTC. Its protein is CASGGPSGGISYEQYF.

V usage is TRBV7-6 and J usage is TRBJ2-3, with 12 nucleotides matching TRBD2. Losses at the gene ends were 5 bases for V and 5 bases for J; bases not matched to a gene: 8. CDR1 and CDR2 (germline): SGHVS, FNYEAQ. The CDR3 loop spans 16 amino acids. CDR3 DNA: TGTGCCAGCAGCCCCCTAGCGGGAGGGCCAGGAGATACGCAGTATTTT. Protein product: CASSPLAGGPGDTQYF.

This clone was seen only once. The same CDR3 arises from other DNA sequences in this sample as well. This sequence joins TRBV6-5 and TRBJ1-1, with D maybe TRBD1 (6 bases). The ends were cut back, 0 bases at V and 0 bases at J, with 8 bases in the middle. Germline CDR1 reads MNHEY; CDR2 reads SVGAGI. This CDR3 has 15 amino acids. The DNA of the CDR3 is TGTGCCAGCAGTTACTCGGGGGGCTTGAACACTGAAGCTTTCTTT. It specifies CASSYSGGLNTEAFF.

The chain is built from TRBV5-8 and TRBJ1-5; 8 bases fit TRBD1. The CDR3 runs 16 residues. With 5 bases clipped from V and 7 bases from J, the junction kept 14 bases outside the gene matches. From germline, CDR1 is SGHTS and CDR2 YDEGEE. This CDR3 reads CASRWPLGTGAQPQHF. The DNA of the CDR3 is TGTGCCAGCAGGTGGCCGCTGGGGACAGGAGCCCAGCCCCAGCATTTT.

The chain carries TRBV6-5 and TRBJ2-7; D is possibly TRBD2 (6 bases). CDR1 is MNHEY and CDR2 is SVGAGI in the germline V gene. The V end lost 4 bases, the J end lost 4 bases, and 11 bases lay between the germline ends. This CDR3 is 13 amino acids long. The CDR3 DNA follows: TGTGCCAGCAGTTCGGGACTGGGGTACGAGCAGTACTTC. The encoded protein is CASSSGLGYEQYF.

The CDR3 protein is CASSIEGTGGPLETQYF. CDR3 nucleotide sequence: TGTGCCAGTAGTATAGAGGGGACAGGGGGTCCCCTCGAGACCCAGTACTTC. The chain combines TRBV19 with TRBJ2-5, with 11 bases identical to TRBD1. Per the germline V gene, CDR1 is LNHDA and CDR2 is SQIVND (reference sequence). The V gene end was trimmed by 0 bases and the J gene end by 5 bases; junction bases not matched to a gene: 8. This CDR3 is built from 17 residues.

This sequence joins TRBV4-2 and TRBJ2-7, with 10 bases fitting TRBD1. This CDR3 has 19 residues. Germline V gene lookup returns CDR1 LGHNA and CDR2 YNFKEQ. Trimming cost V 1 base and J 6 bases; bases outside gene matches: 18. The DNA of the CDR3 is TGTGCCAGCAGCCAAGTAACGGGACAGGGGCAGTTTGGTCTGGGCGAGCAGTACTTC. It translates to CASSQVTGQGQFGLGEQYF.

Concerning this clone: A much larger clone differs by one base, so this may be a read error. The CDR3 DNA is TGTGCCAGCAGCGCGAACACCGGGGAGCTGTTTTTT. Translated, it gives CASSANTGELFF. J is TRBJ2-2 and V is TRBV11-2; D unclear. V was clipped by 5 bases and J by 0 bases, with 1 base between them. The germline CDR1 and CDR2 sequences are SGHAT and FQNNGV. This CDR3 is built from 12 residues.

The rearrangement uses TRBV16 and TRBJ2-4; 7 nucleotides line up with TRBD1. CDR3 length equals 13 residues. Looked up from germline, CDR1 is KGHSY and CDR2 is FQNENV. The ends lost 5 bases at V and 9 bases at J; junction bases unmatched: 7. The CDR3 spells CASSEPTGIIQYF. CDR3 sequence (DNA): TGTGCCAGCAGCGAGCCGACAGGGATCATTCAGTACTTC.